Below, 10 T cell receptor beta chains from the same sample are listed, as sequenced in a study of cytomegalovirus exposure and HLA in healthy donors. Primers for the PCR totalled 60 Vbeta and 13 Jbeta. Sequencing used immunoSEQ multiplex PCR; TCRdb keeps in-frame clones, though not all of them. The data show approximately 37,000 clones, around three quarters seen once. Sequencing input: PBMCs. These receptors were obtained from a male donor in good health and CMV-seronegative.

The chain has TRBV2 and TRBJ1-3, with 7 bases fitting TRBD1. The CDR3 is 16 amino acids. Germline CDR1 and CDR2: SNHLY and FYNNEI. With V trimmed by 6 bases and J by 0 bases, 8 bases remained unmatched. As DNA, the CDR3 is TGTGCCAGCAGGGGGATCGGACAGGTCTCTGGAAACACCATATATTTT. Amino acids: CASRGIGQVSGNTIYF.

The chain couples TRBV6-5 to TRBJ1-1; D call uncertain. Germline values: CDR1 MNHEY, CDR2 SVGAGI. This CDR3 has 16 amino acids. V was trimmed by 3 bases and J by 0 bases, leaving 14 bases between them. CDR3: CASSYFRGLMNTEAFF. The CDR3 DNA reads as TGTGCCAGCAGTTATTTTAGAGGCTTGATGAACACTGAAGCTTTCTTT.

The genes are TRBV27 and TRBJ2-7; TRBD2 matches at 12 bases. The CDR3 runs to 16 residues. V dropped 5 bases and J dropped 7; count of bases not matched to a gene: 12. Germline V gene data show CDR1 as MNHEY and CDR2 as SMNVEV (reference sequence). The CDR3 region is CASSAGASGGAHEQYF. The DNA of the CDR3 is TGTGCCAGCAGTGCCGGGGCTAGCGGGGGGGCCCATGAGCAGTACTTC.

This rearrangement joins TRBV5-8 to TRBJ2-3; D gene ambiguous. Germline loops: CDR1 SGHTS, CDR2 YDEGEE. The V gene lost 1 base and the J gene lost 4 bases, with 4 bases spanning the gap. This CDR3 comprises 12 residues. The CDR3 DNA reads as TGTGCCAGCAGCTTGCGAGCAGATACGCAGTATTTT. As protein: CASSLRADTQYF.

The chain uses TRBV30 and TRBJ1-1, with 12 bases aligning to TRBD1. Germline V CDR1 and CDR2: GTSNPN, SVGIG (reference sequence). The CDR3 is 14 residues long. The ends lost 0 bases at V and 6 bases at J; junction bases unmatched: 2. CDR3 loop: CAWSVGQGAAEAFF. In nucleotides, the CDR3 is TGTGCCTGGAGTGTGGGACAGGGGGCTGCTGAAGCTTTCTTT.

The genes are TRBV6-5 and TRBJ1-1; TRBD1 aligns across 7 bases. This CDR3 spans 13 amino acids. Looked up from germline, CDR1 is MNHEY and CDR2 is SVGAGI. J lost 4 bases, V lost 6 bases, and 5 bases had no gene match. For the CDR3, the DNA is TGTGCCAGCAGGCTCGGGACAGTCACTGAAGCTTTCTTT. It encodes CASRLGTVTEAFF.

The J gene is TRBJ2-3, the V gene TRBV7-3; 8 positions agree with TRBD2. The CDR3 consists of 15 residues. Germline-derived CDR1 and CDR2 are SGHTA and FQGTGA. The trim removed 5 bases at V and 3 bases at J, leaving 7 bases unmatched. The CDR3, as DNA: TGTGCCAGCAGCCCCGCGGGAGGAACAACAGATACGCAGTATTTT. Protein: CASSPAGGTTDTQYF.

This clone was picked up a small number of times. The chain recombines TRBV29-1 with TRBJ1-2; 9 bases line up with TRBD1. The V segment lost 3 bases and the J segment 2 bases; nucleotides outside the gene matches: 4. Germline V CDR1 and CDR2: SQVTM, ANQGSEA. CDR3 length: 14 amino acids. CDR3 protein: CSVDGDRVNYGYTF. The CDR3 nucleotides read TGCAGCGTTGACGGGGACAGGGTGAACTATGGCTACACCTTC.

The rearrangement uses TRBV27 and TRBJ2-1; possibly TRBD1 for D (6 bases). V was pared by 6 bases and J by 6 bases, with 18 bases between. Germline-derived CDR1 and CDR2 are MNHEY and SMNVEV (reference sequence). The CDR3 totals 15 residues. Here the CDR3 reads CASSPDSGTLNEQFF. The CDR3, as DNA: TGTGCCAGCAGCCCGGACAGCGGAACGCTCAATGAGCAGTTCTTC.

The chain combines TRBV30 with TRBJ2-5; no clear D. Germline V gives CDR1 GTSNPN, CDR2 SVGIG (reference sequence). The CDR3 length is 13 residues. Trimming took 1 base from V and 1 from J, leaving 7 bases between them. CDR3 loop: CAWSAQPQETQYF. DNA for the CDR3: TGTGCCTGGAGTGCACAGCCCCAAGAGACCCAGTACTTC.